Listed below are T cell receptor beta chains from one sample, sequenced in a study of response to subunit inactivated influenza vaccine. TCRdb reprocessed the RT-PCR reads with MiXCR, giving one entry per CDR3 protein. Of some 520,000 distinct CDR3 sequences in the sample, more than 15% were seen once. The specimen was CD4+ T cells sorted from PBMCs, collected roughly 24 months after vaccination. These receptors originate from a man aged 50 to 75 who received an inactivated influenza vaccine. The CDR3 runs from the conserved cysteine through the conserved F or W. Fields, in order: D gene, V gene, J gene, clone size, CDR3 DNA, CDR3 protein. D genes are given only for firm matches. Part of the rows lack a size; the others show once, few, many or a class for expanded clones.

>.|TRBV6-5|TRBJ2-2|few
TGTGCCAGCAGTTATCCGGGACTGAACACCGGGGAGCTGTTTTTT
CASSYPGLNTGELFF
>.|TRBV7-9|TRBJ1-6|.
TGTGCCAGCAGCTTAACACAGACCTTAAATTCACCCCTCCACTTT
CASSLTQTLNSPLHF
>TRBD1|TRBV20-1|TRBJ2-5|.
TGCAGTGCTTCATCACAGGGGGTAGAGACCCAGTACTTC
CSASSQGVETQYF
>.|TRBV12-3/TRBV12-4|TRBJ1-4|few
TGTGCCAGCAGCCTCGTAGACACAAGCGGCGAAAAACTGTTTTTT
CASSLVDTSGEKLFF
>TRBD1|TRBV28|TRBJ1-1|few
TGTGCCAGCAGTAAGACAGGGTGGACTGAAGCTTTCTTT
CASSKTGWTEAFF
>.|TRBV2|TRBJ2-2|few
TGTGCCAGCAAGGAGGGGAATCGGGGCACCGGGGAGCTGTTTTTT
CASKEGNRGTGELFF
>.|TRBV6-2/TRBV6-3|TRBJ1-5|.
TGTGCCAGCAGTTACGTAGGCGGACAGAACCTCCAGCCCCAGCATTTT
CASSYVGGQNLQPQHF
>.|TRBV21-1|TRBJ2-5|few
TGTGCCAGCAGCAAAGGGGGTAGCGGGGCTTCAAGGACCCAGTACTTC
CASSKGGSGASRTQYF
>.|TRBV7-2|TRBJ2-1|.
TGTGCCAGCAGCCGTATCGTCCGTTACAATGAGCAGTTCTTC
CASSRIVRYNEQFF
>TRBD1|TRBV6-2/TRBV6-3|TRBJ2-6|.
TGTGCCAGCAGTCCCGGGACAGGGCTCTCTGGGGCCAACGTCCTGACTTTC
CASSPGTGLSGANVLTF
>TRBD2|TRBV7-2|TRBJ2-2|.
TGTGCCAGCAGCTTACCAGCGGGAGGCGCGCGCGGGGAGCTGTTTTTT
CASSLPAGGARGELFF
>.|TRBV29-1|TRBJ2-7|.
TGCAGCGCTCGGACAGCGCTGGCCTACGAGCAGTACTTC
CSARTALAYEQYF
>.|TRBV29-1|TRBJ2-3|few
TGCAGCGCGGGTAAGGTGGTCAGGTCTACGGATACGCAGTATTTT
CSAGKVVRSTDTQYF
>.|TRBV12-3/TRBV12-4|TRBJ2-1|many
TGTGCCAGCAGGTCAGGGGAGGGCTCCTACAATGAGCAGTTCTTC
CASRSGEGSYNEQFF
>TRBD1|TRBV12-3/TRBV12-4|TRBJ2-2|few
TGTGCCAGCAGACCAACAGGGGTCACCGGGGAGCTGTTTTTT
CASRPTGVTGELFF
>.|TRBV5-1|TRBJ1-2|few
TGCGCCAGCAGCTTGGAGGCGGCAGACAGAATTAACTATGGCTACACCTTC
CASSLEAADRINYGYTF
>.|TRBV21-1|TRBJ2-1|.
TGTGCCAGCAGCCCCGGACAGGGAGACCTGAGCTCCTACAATGAGCAGTTCTTC
CASSPGQGDLSSYNEQFF
>TRBD1|TRBV5-1|TRBJ2-2|many
TGCGCCAGCAGCTTTAGACAGGGCGACACCGGGGAGCTGTTTTTT
CASSFRQGDTGELFF
>TRBD2|TRBV5-1|TRBJ2-1|many
TGCGCCAGCAGCCCCAGACTAGCGGGATTAGGTGAGCAGTTCTTC
CASSPRLAGLGEQFF
>.|TRBV5-1|TRBJ2-7|many
TGCGCCAGCAGCTTGGTACGGGGTCTCGAGCAGTACTTC
CASSLVRGLEQYF
>.|TRBV6-2/TRBV6-3|TRBJ1-3|.
TGTGCCAGCAGACGTACTCTACCTGGAAACACCATATATTTT
CASRRTLPGNTIYF
>TRBD2|TRBV29-1|TRBJ2-1|many
TGCAGCGTTGTAGGCGGGAGCTCCTACAATGAGCAGTTCTTC
CSVVGGSSYNEQFF
>.|TRBV7-2|TRBJ2-1|few
TGTGCCAGCAGCTTGGTGGGGGGGCCAAGGGAGCAGTTCTTC
CASSLVGGPREQFF
>.|TRBV6-5|TRBJ1-2|many
TGTGCCAGCAGTTACTCAGGGTCCTATGGCTACACCTTC
CASSYSGSYGYTF
>.|TRBV5-1|TRBJ1-2|many
TGCGCCAGCAGCTTGGGTTATGGTAGTATCAGGGAGCCCCTACTAAACTATGGCTACACCTTC
CASSLGYGSIREPLLNYGYTF
>.|TRBV6-5|TRBJ2-3|many
TGTGCCAGCAGTTACTCTCGCGGTAGAGATACGCAGTATTTT
CASSYSRGRDTQYF
>.|TRBV7-9|TRBJ2-5|many
TGTGCCAGCAGCTTAGCGACGGGGGTCCAAGAGACCCAGTACTTC
CASSLATGVQETQYF
>.|TRBV5-5|TRBJ1-5|few
TGTGCCAGCAGCTTTTCCTCCCGTCTCAATCAGCCCCAGCATTTT
CASSFSSRLNQPQHF
>.|TRBV9|TRBJ2-4|few
TGTGCCAGCAGGGTACCGACTCTAGCCAAAAACATTCAGTACTTC
CASRVPTLAKNIQYF
>TRBD2|TRBV28|TRBJ2-5|few
TGTGCCAGCAGTTTAGGGGGGGGGATGAAGACCCAGTACTTC
CASSLGGGMKTQYF
>TRBD1|TRBV19|TRBJ1-1|.
TGTGCCAGTAGTATCGGGACAGGGGGCGTCCGTTGGACTGAAGCTTTCTTT
CASSIGTGGVRWTEAFF
>.|TRBV5-1|TRBJ2-7|few
TGCGCCAGCAGCTTGGCCGGAGGGGTGGAGTACGAGCAGTACTTC
CASSLAGGVEYEQYF
>TRBD1|TRBV24-1|TRBJ1-1|.
TGTGCCACCAGTGCACCACAGGGGGCAGCTTTCTTT
CATSAPQGAAFF
>.|TRBV3-1|TRBJ2-7|few
TGTGCCAGCAGTCCCCTCTTCAGCCAAAATACGGGGCAGTACTTC
CASSPLFSQNTGQYF
>TRBD1|TRBV5-1|TRBJ2-4|.
TGCGCCAGCAGCGGGGACAGGTCAGGAGCCAAAAACATTCAGTACTTC
CASSGDRSGAKNIQYF
>TRBD2|TRBV9|TRBJ2-2|few
TGTGCCAGCAGCGTAGCGGGGACTATTACCACCGGGGAGCTGTTTTTT
CASSVAGTITTGELFF
>.|TRBV7-2|TRBJ2-5|.
TGTGCCAGCAGCCCAAATACGGGACAAATACAAGAGACCCAGTACTTC
CASSPNTGQIQETQYF
>TRBD2|TRBV5-4|TRBJ2-3|.
TGTGCCAGCAGCCGGCGGGCGGGAGGAAGGGCAGATACGCAGTATTTT
CASSRRAGGRADTQYF
>TRBD2|TRBV20-1|TRBJ2-1|.
TGCAGTGCTAGCGAAGCGGGAGTTTACCCTCAGTTCTTC
CSASEAGVYPQFF
>.|TRBV2|TRBJ1-4|few
TGTGCCAGCGCCTTAAGGGAGGGTACGGGAAAACTGTTTTTT
CASALREGTGKLFF
>TRBD1|TRBV4-2|TRBJ2-7|few
TGTGCCAGCAGCCAAGGTCGACAGGGGTCCGAGCAGTACTTC
CASSQGRQGSEQYF
>.|TRBV4-1|TRBJ2-3|many
TGCGCCAGCAGCCAGGGGGCAGATACGCAGTATTTT
CASSQGADTQYF